This T cell receptor (beta chain) stems from a study of spatial heterogeneity in lung cancer. Background on the study: The study found that TCR transcript counts in tumor regions correlated strongly with a matched bulk RNA-seq T cell module score. The study, taken as a whole, reports: In tumors, expanded intratumoral alpha and beta TCR counts tracked mutation counts.

Time point of the sample: sample taken at primary tumor resection. Samples came from 60 to 75 TRACERx patients with untreated early-stage lung cancer. The input material, whole RNA from tumor, nontumor lung or frozen PBMC, was sequenced unsorted. CDR1 and CDR2 from the germline V gene are SGHRS and YFSETQ. After removal of 8 bases from V and 2 bases from J, the junction contained 5 bases not matched to a gene. The CDR3 sequence is 15 residues long. Each CDR3 protein gets one entry after TCRdb re-called the 5' RACE reads with MiXCR. The sample shows about 20,000 distinct CDR3 sequences, 2.8% of them seen only once. This clonotype was counted ten times or more. Its antigen is not known.

This TCR derives from a male donor with early-stage non-small cell lung cancer. The specimen was lung tumor tissue, collected at surgery. The gene calls are TRBV5-1 and TRBJ2-1, with 12 positions matching TRBD2. The CDR3 bases are TGCGCCAGTATGACTAGCGGGGGCCCCTACAATGAGCAGTTCTTC. Amino acid sequence: CASMTSGGPYNEQFF.